This is a list of T cell receptor beta chains from one sample in a study of response to subunit inactivated influenza vaccine. From the RT-PCR reads, TCRdb called clonotypes with MiXCR, one entry per CDR3 protein. Of more than 450,000 distinct CDR3 sequences detected, about 10% appear once; the ten largest clones hold roughly 10%. The sample consisted of PBMCs from blood, taken on the day of vaccination. The source of these receptors is a man aged 50 to 60 who received an inactivated influenza vaccine. Each CDR3 is given without its conserved first and last residue.

v_call	j_call	cdr3_aa
TRBV29-1	TRBJ2-3	SVPGGLSTDTQY
TRBV20-1	TRBJ2-3	SARPPTGRSDGATQY
TRBV6-5	TRBJ2-5	ASRAQGTQY
TRBV18	TRBJ2-7	ASSPPGAAQYSYEQY
TRBV6-2/TRBV6-3	TRBJ2-2	ASSRPQGRGYTGELF
TRBV10-3	TRBJ2-3	AISQPLGLAGHQDTQY
TRBV12-3/TRBV12-4	TRBJ1-2	ASSLGQFTWGYT
TRBV7-2	TRBJ2-1	ASSYDNNHYNEQF
TRBV18	TRBJ2-4	ASSPAGGNIQY
TRBV10-2	TRBJ2-7	ASREGGPSYEQY
TRBV7-9	TRBJ2-3	ASSYLGTSTDTQY
TRBV10-3	TRBJ2-7	AISGGDYSGEQY
TRBV12-3/TRBV12-4	TRBJ2-3	ASSPGLATDTQY
TRBV20-1	TRBJ2-4	SASGGKNIQY
TRBV20-1	TRBJ1-5	SASYGPQNQPQH
TRBV4-1	TRBJ2-7	ASSQVYGTGQYEQY
TRBV7-3	TRBJ2-1	ASSPGLPSGNEQF
TRBV11-2	TRBJ2-7	ASSLRVSGRAESYEQY
TRBV20-1	TRBJ2-3	SARVPSGGTDTQY
TRBV19	TRBJ2-7	ASSIKGGYEQY
TRBV10-3	TRBJ2-3	AISESREPLGSTDTQY
TRBV7-2	TRBJ2-7	ASSSRTRPYEQY
TRBV2	TRBJ2-3	ASSSLGSGTDTQY
TRBV7-3	TRBJ2-1	ASSPTGRSYNEQF
TRBV20-1	TRBJ2-3	SATPPPGGGLTDTQY